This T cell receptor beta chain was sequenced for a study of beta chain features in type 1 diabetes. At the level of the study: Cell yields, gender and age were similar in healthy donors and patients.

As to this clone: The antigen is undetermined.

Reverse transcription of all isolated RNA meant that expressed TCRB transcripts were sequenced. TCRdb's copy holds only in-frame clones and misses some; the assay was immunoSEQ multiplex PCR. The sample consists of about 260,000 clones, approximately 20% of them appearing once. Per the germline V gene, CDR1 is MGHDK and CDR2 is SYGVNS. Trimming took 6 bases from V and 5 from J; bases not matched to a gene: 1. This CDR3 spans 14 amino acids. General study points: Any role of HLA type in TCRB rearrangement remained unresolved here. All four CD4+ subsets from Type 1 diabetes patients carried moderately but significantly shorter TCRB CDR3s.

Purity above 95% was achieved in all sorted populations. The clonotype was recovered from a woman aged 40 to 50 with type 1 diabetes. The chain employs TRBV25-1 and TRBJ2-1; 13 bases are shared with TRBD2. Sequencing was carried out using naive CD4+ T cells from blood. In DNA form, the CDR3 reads TGTGCCAGCAGACTAGCGGGAGGGAACAATGAGCAGTTCTTC. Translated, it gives CASRLAGGNNEQFF. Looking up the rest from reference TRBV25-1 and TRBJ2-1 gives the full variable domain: EADIYQTPRYLVIGTGKKITLECSQTMGHDKMYWYQQDPGMELHLIHYSYGVNSTEKGDLSSESTVSRIRTEHFPLTLESARPSHTSQYLCASRLAGGNNEQFFGPGTRLTVL.